These 20 T cell receptor beta chains were all obtained from the same sample, sequenced in a study of T-cell memory formation after mild COVID-19. TCRdb called the 5' RACE reads again in MiXCR, with one record for every CDR3 protein. The table records 250,000 or so distinct CDR3 sequences, about 20% of them present only once. The sequenced material came from PBMCs or a T cell subset sorted from them (not recorded which). These receptors were collected from a man between 18 and 29 years old who had mild COVID-19 (a few samples of this study predate the infection). Cell type and time point are not known.

This clonotype has at least ten counts. The chain employs TRBV6-5 and TRBJ2-1, with 12 positions matching TRBD2. The CDR3 length is 15 residues. V lost 5 bases, J lost 4 bases, and 3 bases stayed unmatched. Germline V gives CDR1 MNHEY, CDR2 SVGAGI. DNA for the CDR3: TGTGCCAGCAGTCAAGGACTAGCGGGGTACAATGAGCAGTTCTTC. It yields the protein CASSQGLAGYNEQFF.

This CDR3 is CASSLGGALGADGYTF. In nucleotides, the CDR3 is TGCGCCAGCAGCTTGGGGGGGGCCCTCGGGGCGGATGGCTACACCTTC. The rearrangement links TRBV5-1 to TRBJ1-2, with a weak D call TRBD1 (6 bases). The CDR3 loop spans 16 amino acids. V lost 0 bases and J 6 bases, leaving 18 bases between the germline ends. Germline CDR1 and CDR2: SGHRS and YFSETQ.

This clonotype came up many times. The rearrangement uses TRBV12-3 or TRBV12-4 and TRBJ1-1; no firm D call. The CDR3 runs 13 residues. V was clipped by 3 bases and J by 1 base, with 6 bases between them. The CDR3: CASSFAGNTEAFF. The CDR3 DNA sequence: TGTGCCAGCAGTTTCGCCGGGAACACTGAAGCTTTCTTT.

This clonotype appeared many times. The gene calls are TRBV29-1 and TRBJ2-2; tentative D call: TRBD1 (5 bases). V lost 3 bases, J lost 5 bases, and 10 bases lay in between. CDR1 is SQVTM and CDR2 is ANQGSEA in the germline V gene. The CDR3 has 13 residues. The CDR3 coding sequence is TGCAGCGTTGACAGGGTGGGAACCGGGGAGCTGTTTTTT. It encodes CSVDRVGTGELFF.

This clonotype was found many times. The chain combines TRBV15 with TRBJ2-1, with a tentative D call TRBD2 (5 bases). CDR3 length: 15 amino acids. The V end lost 3 bases, the J end lost 1 base, and 10 bases lay between the germline ends. CDR1 and CDR2 (germline): LNHNV, YYDKDF (reference sequence). This CDR3 reads CATSRQTGSYNEQFF. The CDR3 DNA reads as TGTGCCACCAGCAGGCAGACGGGATCCTACAATGAGCAGTTCTTC.

The chain recombines TRBV28 with TRBJ1-1; D call uncertain. CDR1 and CDR2 from the germline V gene are MDHEN and SYDVKM. This CDR3 has 14 amino acids. Between the trimmed V and J ends, which lost 6 bases and 5 bases, there was a span of 16 bases. DNA for the CDR3: TGTGCCAGCAGACCTGACGGCCTCGGGACTGAAGCTTTCTTT. This translates into CASRPDGLGTEAFF.

V gene TRBV6-5 combines with J gene TRBJ1-6, with 8 nucleotides matching TRBD1. The germline gives CDR1 MNHEY, CDR2 SVGAGI. This CDR3 comprises 16 residues. J gave up 7 bases and V 2 bases, and 7 bases lay outside the gene matches. The CDR3 DNA follows: TGTGCCAGCAGTTACCATAGGACAGGGCAAAATTCACCCCTCCACTTT. Protein product: CASSYHRTGQNSPLHF.

In nucleotides, the CDR3 is TGTGCCACCAGCAGAGATGCGGACGGGCCCAGATCACCCCTCCACTTT. Translation gives CATSRDADGPRSPLHF. The chain recombines TRBV15 with TRBJ1-6; D is unresolved. The CDR3 covers 16 residues. CDR1 is LNHNV and CDR2 is YYDKDF in the germline V gene (reference sequence). The V gene lost 0 bases and the J gene lost 10 bases, with 16 bases spanning the gap.

The gene calls are TRBV5-1 and TRBJ2-4; maybe TRBD1 (6 bases). Germline V gene data show CDR1 as SGHRS and CDR2 as YFSETQ. The CDR3 totals 13 residues. The V gene lost 3 bases and the J gene lost 8 bases, with 12 bases spanning the gap. The DNA of the CDR3 is TGCGCCAGCAGCTCGTCTACAGGGTACATTCAGTACTTC. It encodes CASSSSTGYIQYF.

The chain employs TRBV9 and TRBJ2-2; 8 bases agree with TRBD1. Per germline, CDR1 SGDLS and CDR2 YYNGEE. The CDR3 runs 16 residues. V dropped 0 bases and J dropped 3; count of bases not matched to a gene: 4. DNA for the CDR3: TGTGCCAGCAGCGTAGTGGACAGGGCATACACCGGGGAGCTGTTTTTT. This gives the protein CASSVVDRAYTGELFF. The entire variable domain, with the rest obtained from reference TRBV9 and TRBJ2-2, is as follows: DSGVTQTPKHLITATGQRVTLRCSPRSGDLSVYWYQQSLDQGLQFLIQYYNGEERAKGNILERFSAQQFPDLHSELNLSSLELGDSALYFCASSVVDRAYTGELFFGEGSRLTVL.

V gene TRBV15 combines with J gene TRBJ2-5; the D is unclear. Germline V gene data show CDR1 as LNHNV and CDR2 as YYDKDF (reference sequence). This CDR3 spans 13 amino acids. V was cut by 1 base and J by 2 bases, with 5 bases left in between. In nucleotides, the CDR3 is TGTGCCACCAGCAGAGGCTTACAAGAGACCCAGTACTTC. As protein: CATSRGLQETQYF. The variable domain in full, with the rest retrieved from reference TRBV15 and TRBJ2-5, is DAMVIQNPRYQVTQFGKPVTLSCSQTLNHNVMYWYQQKSSQAPKLLFHYYDKDFNNEADTPDNFQSRRPNTSFCFLDIRSPGLGDTAMYLCATSRGLQETQYFGPGTRLLVL.

The rearrangement joins TRBV21-1 to TRBJ1-4. TRBV21-1 is recorded as a pseudogene. This CDR3 contains 17 residues. This chain's CDR3 is CASSKVGREGPNEKLFF. CDR3 DNA: TGTGCCAGCAGCAAAGTTGGCAGAGAAGGCCCAAATGAAAAACTGTTTTTT.

This chain joins TRBV9 and TRBJ2-7; a weak D match, TRBD1 (6 bases). Germline loops: CDR1 SGDLS, CDR2 YYNGEE. V lost 4 bases and J 6 bases, leaving 23 bases between the germline ends. The CDR3 consists of 16 residues. This CDR3 is CASSTTGGTLRGEQYF. The CDR3 DNA is TGTGCCAGCAGCACAACTGGGGGCACCCTCAGGGGCGAGCAGTACTTC.

This chain links TRBV25-1 with TRBJ2-7; D remains ambiguous. The germline V and J ends were trimmed by 3 bases and 2 bases, with 20 bases remaining between them. CDR3 length equals 17 residues. Germline V gene lookup returns CDR1 MGHDK and CDR2 SYGVNS. As DNA, the CDR3 is TGTGCCAGCAGTGACCCCCACCGGGCCGACTGGACCTACGAGCAGTACGTC. Its translation: CASSDPHRADWTYEQYV.

This clonotype was counted once. The gene calls are TRBV5-6 and TRBJ1-2; no firm D call. CDR1 is SGHDT and CDR2 is YYEEEE in the germline V gene. The CDR3 loop spans 14 amino acids. The germline V and J ends were trimmed by 1 base and 3 bases, with 10 bases remaining between them. In DNA form, the CDR3 reads TGTGCCAGCAGCTTGTGGCAGAACGACTATGGCTACACCTTC. Protein: CASSLWQNDYGYTF.

This chain uses TRBV29-1 with TRBJ1-2, with D possibly matching TRBD1 (5 bases). CDR1 and CDR2 from the germline V gene are SQVTM and ANQGSEA. This CDR3 comprises 11 residues. The V and J ends lost 6 bases and 7 bases respectively, with 12 bases between them. The DNA of the CDR3 is TGCAGCGTCGACAGTGGGTCTGGCTACACCTTC. It specifies CSVDSGSGYTF.

This clonotype was picked up many times. The chain combines TRBV4-1 with TRBJ2-7; 8 nucleotides align to TRBD2. Trimming cost V 4 bases and J 3 bases; bases outside gene matches: 11. The CDR3 contains 16 residues. Germline assignment: CDR1 MGHRA and CDR2 YSYEKL. The CDR3: CASSPFIAGSFYEQYF. The CDR3 DNA is TGCGCCAGCAGCCCCTTCATAGCGGGGTCTTTCTACGAGCAGTACTTC.

The V call is TRBV5-8, the J call TRBJ2-4, with 8 nucleotides matching TRBD1. The J segment lost 6 bases and the V segment lost 1 base, leaving 6 bases of the junction unmatched. In germline, CDR1 is SGHTS, CDR2 YDEGEE. The CDR3 is made up of 15 amino acids. CDR3 sequence: CASSLSGGATNIQYF. CDR3 in DNA: TGTGCCAGCAGCTTGTCAGGGGGCGCGACAAACATTCAGTACTTC.

The rearrangement uses TRBV7-9 and TRBJ2-1, with D perhaps matching TRBD2 (5 bases). This CDR3 comprises 14 residues. Germline CDR1 is SEHNR and CDR2 is FQNEAQ (reference sequence). The V end was cut by 5 bases, the J end by 6 bases, with 14 bases between. The CDR3 DNA reads TGTGCCAGCAGCATGCCGGCGGGCGTCAATGAGCAGTTCTTC. As protein: CASSMPAGVNEQFF.

V gene TRBV6-6 combines with J gene TRBJ2-3; D tentatively reads TRBD1 or TRBD2 (6 bases each). The CDR3 length is 12 residues. Germline V lookup: CDR1 MNHNY, CDR2 SVGAGI (reference sequence). V was trimmed by 10 bases and J by 4 bases, leaving 12 bases between them. The CDR3 region is CAIQGTADTQYF. In DNA form, the CDR3 reads TGTGCCATTCAGGGGACTGCAGATACGCAGTATTTT.